Detailed here is one T cell receptor (beta chain). As yet, its antigen is unknown. These data belong to a study of cytomegalovirus exposure and HLA in healthy donors. Nominal health characterized the donors when sampled, though unrecorded immune exposures were likely. Germline loops: CDR1 LNHNV, CDR2 YYDKDF (reference sequence). V shed 8 bases and J 4 bases; nucleotides not matched to a gene: 7. This CDR3 comprises 14 residues. Both 60 Vbeta primers and 13 Jbeta primers went into the PCR. Sequencing used immunoSEQ multiplex PCR; TCRdb keeps in-frame clones, though not all of them. This table holds about 160,000 clones, around 77% found once. Study results and limitations: Across donors, sequencing depth was assumed by presence/absence analyses to be roughly uniform. The listing of roughly 160 TCR beta chains classed them as cytomegalovirus-associated.

The origin of this receptor is a man in his 60s in good health and CMV-seronegative. The chain links TRBV15 to TRBJ2-5; 10 bases are a match to TRBD2. Sequencing used PBMCs. The CDR3 region has the DNA TGTGCCACCGCCCCGGGACTAGCGCGAGAGACCCAGTACTTC. Amino acid sequence: CATAPGLARETQYF.